These 23 T cell receptor beta chains share one sample of origin, sequenced in a study of T-cell reconstitution after alpha-beta-depleted transplantation in children. During its preparation, the TCRbeta library received unique molecular identifiers. TCRdb ran MiXCR on the PCR reads and lists one entry per CDR3 protein. Among 750,000 to 950,000 distinct CDR3 sequences listed, 15% to 20% were seen once. The specimen comprised PBMCs, mostly from graft donor cells, sampled 360 days after TCRalphabeta/CD19-depleted stem cell transplant. These receptors were obtained from a male patient younger than 18 who had a stem cell transplant for acute lymphoblastic leukemia, so the T cells may come from the graft donor.

The table lists this clonotype with many counts. J is TRBJ2-1 and V is TRBV20-1; 7 bases line up with TRBD2. J lost 3 bases, V lost 2 bases, and 7 bases had no gene match. From germline, CDR1 is DFQATT and CDR2 SNEGSKA (reference sequence). This CDR3 has 15 residues. In DNA, the CDR3 is TGCAGTGCTAGACTGAGCGGGACCTTCTACAATGAGCAGTTCTTC. Its translation is CSARLSGTFYNEQFF.

This clonotype came up many times. V is TRBV7-7 and J is TRBJ2-7; weak D call: TRBD1 (5 bases). The CDR3 consists of 14 residues. V was clipped by 0 bases and J by 3 bases, with 9 bases between them. Germline CDR1 is SSHAT and CDR2 is FNYEAQ (reference sequence). The CDR3 region has the DNA TGTGCCAGCAGCTTAGCGCAGGGATTCTACGAGCAGTACTTC. This codes for CASSLAQGFYEQYF.

Only a few counts were recorded for this clonotype. The chain carries TRBV5-1 and TRBJ2-1; perhaps D is TRBD1 or TRBD2 (5 bases each). The V end was cut by 7 bases, the J end by 15 bases, with 17 bases between. Germline loops: CDR1 SGHRS, CDR2 YFSETQ. The CDR3 runs to 11 residues. CDR3 in amino acids: CASPLNWGPFF. In nucleotides, the CDR3 is TGCGCCAGCCCCCTCAACTGGGGACCGTTCTTC.

This clonotype was counted between two and nine times. This chain connects TRBV20-1 to TRBJ2-5; maybe TRBD1 (6 bases). This CDR3 is 14 amino acids long. V gave up 6 bases and J gave up 2 bases, with 16 bases separating them. Germline CDR1 is DFQATT and CDR2 is SNEGSKA (reference sequence). The CDR3 sequence is CSATPGQLQETQYF. Written as DNA, the CDR3 is TGCAGTGCAACCCCTGGACAGCTTCAAGAGACCCAGTACTTC.

This clonotype was counted ten times or more. The chain employs TRBV5-1 and TRBJ2-4; TRBD2 matches 7 bases. Trimming at V came to 0 bases and at J to 9 bases, leaving 9 bases not matched to a gene. The CDR3 extends over 15 amino acids. Germline loops: CDR1 SGHRS, CDR2 YFSETQ. Here the CDR3 DNA reads TGCGCCAGCAGCTTGGACCCTAAATGGGGGGGCATTCAGTACTTC. Translating gives CASSLDPKWGGIQYF.

The gene calls are TRBV29-1 and TRBJ2-7; 7 bases map to TRBD1. Germline V gives CDR1 SQVTM, CDR2 ANQGSEA. J was trimmed by 3 bases and V by 7 bases; bases with no gene match: 12. This CDR3 is 14 amino acids long. The CDR3 reads CSARSRGQLYEQYF. The DNA for the CDR3 is TGCAGCGCTCGATCTAGGGGACAGCTCTACGAGCAGTACTTC.

The V gene is TRBV5-1, the J gene TRBJ2-1, with 8 positions matching TRBD2. The V gene end was trimmed by 1 base and the J gene end by 9 bases; junction bases not matched to a gene: 6. CDR3 length equals 14 residues. Germline lookup yields CDR1 SGHRS and CDR2 YFSETQ. CDR3 amino acids: CASSLSLAGGEQFF. CDR3 bases: TGCGCCAGCAGCTTGAGCTTGGCGGGGGGTGAGCAGTTCTTC.

This clonotype was observed at least ten times. This rearrangement joins TRBV5-1 to TRBJ2-1, with 11 bases aligning to TRBD2. Germline V gene data show CDR1 as SGHRS and CDR2 as YFSETQ. The CDR3 has 19 amino acids. Losses at the gene ends were 2 bases for V and 3 bases for J; bases not matched to a gene: 13. The DNA of the CDR3 is TGCGCCAGCAGCTTCCGTTCCCACATAGCGGGGGGGCTCTACAATGAGCAGTTCTTC. Translated: CASSFRSHIAGGLYNEQFF.

As DNA, the CDR3 is TGTGCCAGCAGCTTCGGGCGAGACAGCCTCACCTACGAGCAGTACTTC. Amino acids: CASSFGRDSLTYEQYF. V usage is TRBV7-2 and J usage is TRBJ2-7; TRBD1 might be the D (5 bases). The CDR3 has 16 residues. V lost 3 bases, J lost 2 bases, and 17 bases lay in between. Germline CDR1 SGHTA, CDR2 FQGNSA.

The chain couples TRBV7-9 to TRBJ2-7; TRBD2 matches 9 bases. The CDR3 consists of 17 residues. Germline-derived CDR1 and CDR2 are SEHNR and FQNEAQ (reference sequence). With V trimmed by 2 bases and J by 4 bases, 12 bases remained unmatched. CDR3 sequence reads: CASSLTVLRAGGYEQYF. The CDR3 DNA follows: TGTGCCAGCAGCTTAACGGTCTTGCGAGCGGGAGGTTACGAGCAGTACTTC.

This clonotype appeared a few times. The gene calls are TRBV27 and TRBJ2-6; 7 bases align to TRBD2. Germline values: CDR1 MNHEY, CDR2 SMNVEV (reference sequence). V lost 1 base and J lost 0; bases outside the gene matches: 6. The CDR3 spans 18 residues. This chain's CDR3 is CASSLWSGGGSGANVLTF. For the CDR3, the DNA is TGTGCCAGCAGTTTATGGTCGGGAGGCGGCTCTGGGGCCAACGTCCTGACTTTC.

This clonotype was seen a handful of times. The CDR3 loop is CASRRGEGTYEQYF. The CDR3 coding sequence is TGTGCCAGCCGGCGGGGGGAGGGGACCTACGAGCAGTACTTC. The chain is built from TRBV19 and TRBJ2-7; 8 nucleotides agree with TRBD2. With 9 bases clipped from V and 2 bases from J, the junction kept 9 bases outside the gene matches. The CDR3 has 14 amino acids. Germline CDR1 and CDR2: LNHDA and SQIVND (reference sequence).

The chain is built from TRBV7-2 and TRBJ2-2; 9 bases map to TRBD1. V lost 6 bases, J lost 6 bases, and 5 bases stayed unmatched. Germline V gives CDR1 SGHTA, CDR2 FQGNSA. This CDR3 spans 14 amino acids. The CDR3 reads CASREQGAAGELFF. The CDR3 nucleotides are TGTGCCAGCAGAGAACAGGGGGCAGCCGGGGAGCTGTTTTTT.

The chain has TRBV10-3 and TRBJ2-7; 8 positions match TRBD2. From germline, CDR1 is ENHRY and CDR2 SYGVKD. CDR3 length: 14 residues. The V segment lost 7 bases and the J segment 2 bases; nucleotides outside the gene matches: 7. The CDR3 sequence is CAITDGLAAYEQYF. Written as DNA, the CDR3 is TGTGCCATCACCGATGGACTAGCAGCCTACGAGCAGTACTTC.

This chain connects TRBV7-3 to TRBJ2-3; D remains unclear. V shed 2 bases and J shed 2 bases, with 8 bases lying between them. The CDR3 length is 14 residues. In germline, CDR1 is SGHTA, CDR2 FQGTGA. CDR3 DNA sequence: TGTGCCAGCAGCTTATACCCTGTCACAGATACGCAGTATTTT. This encodes CASSLYPVTDTQYF.

The rearrangement uses TRBV27 and TRBJ2-7; 14 bases are shared with TRBD2. The CDR3 has 15 amino acids. Looked up from germline, CDR1 is MNHEY and CDR2 is SMNVEV (reference sequence). V lost 10 bases to trimming and J lost 7 bases; unmatched junction nucleotides: 12. The CDR3: CATGLAGGISGEQYF. The CDR3 DNA reads as TGTGCCACAGGACTAGCGGGAGGTATATCAGGGGAGCAGTACTTC.

In this sample, this clonotype turned up a few times. The genes are TRBV5-1 and TRBJ2-3, with 9 bases matching TRBD2. Per germline, CDR1 SGHRS and CDR2 YFSETQ. This CDR3 contains 16 residues. V was pared by 4 bases and J by 6 bases, with 12 bases of the junction left unmatched. The CDR3 sequence is CASSEPSGTMGDTQYF. The CDR3 bases are TGCGCCAGCAGCGAACCTAGCGGGACTATGGGGGATACGCAGTATTTT.

This clonotype was seen at least ten times. The genes are TRBV13 and TRBJ2-7; D call uncertain. CDR1 PRHDT and CDR2 FYEKMQ come from the germline V gene (reference sequence). V shed 3 bases and J shed 6 bases, with 12 bases lying between them. The CDR3 totals 13 residues. The CDR3 loop reads CASSFHPVGEQYF. In DNA, the CDR3 is TGTGCCAGCAGCTTCCACCCAGTGGGCGAGCAGTACTTC.

V and J are TRBV7-9 and TRBJ2-3; D perhaps matches TRBD2 (6 bases). V was pared by 5 bases and J by 6 bases, with 21 bases between. The CDR3 is made up of 16 amino acids. The germline V gene encodes CDR1 SEHNR and CDR2 FQNEAQ (reference sequence). For the CDR3, the DNA is TGTGCCAGCAGCATTTTAGCGGTTAGATTGGCTGATACGCAGTATTTT. Translating it yields CASSILAVRLADTQYF.

This clonotype was seen repeatedly, ten times or more. At one of its ends the junction is not consistent with the germline gene, which may arise from a read error. This chain links TRBV5-1 with TRBJ1-2, with TRBD1 identical over 8 bases. Germline assignment: CDR1 SGHRS and CDR2 YFSETQ. This CDR3 region has 14 residues. Here the CDR3 DNA reads TGTGCCAGCAGCTGGGGGACAGGCAACTATGGCTACACCTTC. Its translation: CASSWGTGNYGYTF.

The chain has TRBV12-3 or TRBV12-4 and TRBJ2-1; TRBD2 aligns across 8 bases. The V gene end was trimmed by 7 bases and the J gene end by 7 bases; junction bases not matched to a gene: 12. The CDR3 spans 15 residues. The CDR3 DNA sequence: TGTGCCAGCAAGAGCGGGAGTTTAAGATCGAATGAGCAGTTCTTC. This codes for CASKSGSLRSNEQFF.

The genes are TRBV29-1 and TRBJ2-3; TRBD2 aligns across 13 bases. Germline assignment: CDR1 SQVTM and CDR2 ANQGSEA. The CDR3 has 16 amino acids. V trimming: 7 bases; J trimming: 0 bases; junction bases outside the gene matches: 7. CDR3 sequence reads: CSGKVTSGRSTDTQYF. The CDR3 coding sequence is TGCAGCGGGAAAGTGACTAGCGGGAGGAGCACAGATACGCAGTATTTT.

The CDR3 loop reads CASSHQVPSGELFF. CDR3 DNA: TGTGCCAGCAGCCACCAGGTCCCCTCCGGGGAGCTGTTTTTT. The chain links TRBV3-1 to TRBJ2-2; D not certain. Germline CDR1 reads LGHDT; CDR2 reads YNNKEL (reference sequence). The CDR3 length is 14 residues. Trimming removed 3 bases from V and 6 bases from J, with 11 bases in between.